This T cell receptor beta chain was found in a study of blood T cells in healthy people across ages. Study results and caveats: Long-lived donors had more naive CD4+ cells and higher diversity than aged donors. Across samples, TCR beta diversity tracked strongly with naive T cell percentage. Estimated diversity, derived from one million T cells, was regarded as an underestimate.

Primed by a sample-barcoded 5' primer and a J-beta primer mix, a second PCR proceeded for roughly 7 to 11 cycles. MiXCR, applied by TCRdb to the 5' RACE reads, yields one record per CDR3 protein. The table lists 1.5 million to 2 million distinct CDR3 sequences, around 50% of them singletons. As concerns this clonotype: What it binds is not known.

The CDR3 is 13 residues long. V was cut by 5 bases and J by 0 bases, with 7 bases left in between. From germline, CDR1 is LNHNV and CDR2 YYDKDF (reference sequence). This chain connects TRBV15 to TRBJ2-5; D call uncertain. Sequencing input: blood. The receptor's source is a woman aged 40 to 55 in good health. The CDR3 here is CATSGPDQETQYF. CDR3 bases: TGTGCCACCAGCGGGCCGGACCAAGAGACCCAGTACTTC.